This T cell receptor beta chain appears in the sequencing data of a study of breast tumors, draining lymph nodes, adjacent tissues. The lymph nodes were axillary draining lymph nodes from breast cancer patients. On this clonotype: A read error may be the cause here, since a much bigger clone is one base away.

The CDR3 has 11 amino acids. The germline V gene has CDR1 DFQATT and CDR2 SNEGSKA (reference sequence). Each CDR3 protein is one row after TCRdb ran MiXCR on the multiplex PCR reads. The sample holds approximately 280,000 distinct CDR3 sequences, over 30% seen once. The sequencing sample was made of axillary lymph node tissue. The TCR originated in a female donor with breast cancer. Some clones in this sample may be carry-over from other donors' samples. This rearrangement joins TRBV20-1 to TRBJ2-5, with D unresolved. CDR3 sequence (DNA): TGCAGTGCTAGCTTCGAAGAGACCCAGTCCTTC. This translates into CSASFEETQSF.